This TCR beta chain came from a study of graft-versus-host responses after intestinal transplantation. Study at large: Transplants given to recipients were multivisceral, liver-intestinal, or isolated intestinal. The recipients all started with anti-thymocyte globulin induction and then took tacrolimus and steroids for 2 to 3 years.

Data came from immunoSEQ multiplex PCR; TCRdb stores just in-frame clones and leaves some out. The sample carries over 70,000 clones, 90% recorded once. This CDR3 is built from 14 residues. The V gene's germline CDR1 is MNHEY and CDR2 SVGAGI. The germline V and J ends were trimmed by 6 bases and 8 bases, with 14 bases remaining between them. This clone has just one count. As yet, its antigen is unknown. This sample comprised unstimulated CD8+ T cells sorted from spleen or lymph node cells, obtained before transplant. The receptor's source is a human donor who was the organ donor for an intestinal transplant. The V call is TRBV6-5, the J call TRBJ1-6, with TRBD1 as a possible D gene (5 bases). As DNA, the CDR3 is TGTGCCAGCAGCCCCAGGGTAGTAGATTCACCCCTCCACTTT. Its protein is CASSPRVVDSPLHF.